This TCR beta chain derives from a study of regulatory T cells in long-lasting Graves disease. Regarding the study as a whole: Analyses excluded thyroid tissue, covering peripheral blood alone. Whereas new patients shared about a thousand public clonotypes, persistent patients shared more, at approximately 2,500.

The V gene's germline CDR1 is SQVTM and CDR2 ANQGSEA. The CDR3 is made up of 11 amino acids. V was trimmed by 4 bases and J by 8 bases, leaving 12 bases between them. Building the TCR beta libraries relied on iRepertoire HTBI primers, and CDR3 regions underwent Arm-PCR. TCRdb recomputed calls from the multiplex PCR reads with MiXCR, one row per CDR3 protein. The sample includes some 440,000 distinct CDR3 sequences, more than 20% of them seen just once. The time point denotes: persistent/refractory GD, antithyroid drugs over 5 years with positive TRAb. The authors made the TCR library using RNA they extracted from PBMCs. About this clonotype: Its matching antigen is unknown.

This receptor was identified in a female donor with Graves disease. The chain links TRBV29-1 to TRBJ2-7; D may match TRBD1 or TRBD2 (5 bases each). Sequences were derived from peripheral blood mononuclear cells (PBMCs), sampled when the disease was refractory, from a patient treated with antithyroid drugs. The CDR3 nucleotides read TGCAGCGTTGGGGGGATGGGGAAGCAGTACTTC. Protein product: CSVGGMGKQYF.